This T cell receptor beta chain stems from a study of robustness of blood B and T cell sequencing. The study's findings and limits: Replicate libraries shared approximately 95% of their top 10,000 TCRbeta clonotypes. One TCRbeta library pair showed cross-contamination; shared UMI-sequence pairs were removed.

cDNA was made with a 5' template-switch oligo adding a universal priming site. A 12-nucleotide random UMI in the template-switch oligo labeled every cDNA molecule. In TCRdb, the PCR reads were re-called with MiXCR into one record per CDR3 protein. Among about 2,000 distinct CDR3 sequences listed, around 70% were seen once. This clonotype was seen only a few times. No antigen is known for it. The germline CDR1 and CDR2 sequences are SGHRS and YFSETQ. Trimming shortened V by 4 bases and J by 0 bases, and 11 bases separated the two germline ends. There are 14 residues in the CDR3. The template for TCR beta quantification was mRNA, not genomic DNA.

This clonotype originated in a human donor in good health. This sequence joins TRBV5-1 and TRBJ2-7; possibly TRBD2 for D (7 bases). Sequences were obtained from peripheral blood. The CDR3 DNA reads TGCGCCAGCAGCATGGGGGGGCCCTCCTACGAGCAGTACTTC. Amino acid sequence: CASSMGGPSYEQYF. The complete variable domain, with remaining parts taken from reference TRBV5-1 and TRBJ2-7, reads KAGVTQTPRYLIKTRGQQVTLSCSPISGHRSVSWYQQTPGQGLQFLFEYFSETQRNKGNFPGRFSGRQFSNSRSEMNVSTLELGDSALYLCASSMGGPSYEQYFGPGTRLTVT.